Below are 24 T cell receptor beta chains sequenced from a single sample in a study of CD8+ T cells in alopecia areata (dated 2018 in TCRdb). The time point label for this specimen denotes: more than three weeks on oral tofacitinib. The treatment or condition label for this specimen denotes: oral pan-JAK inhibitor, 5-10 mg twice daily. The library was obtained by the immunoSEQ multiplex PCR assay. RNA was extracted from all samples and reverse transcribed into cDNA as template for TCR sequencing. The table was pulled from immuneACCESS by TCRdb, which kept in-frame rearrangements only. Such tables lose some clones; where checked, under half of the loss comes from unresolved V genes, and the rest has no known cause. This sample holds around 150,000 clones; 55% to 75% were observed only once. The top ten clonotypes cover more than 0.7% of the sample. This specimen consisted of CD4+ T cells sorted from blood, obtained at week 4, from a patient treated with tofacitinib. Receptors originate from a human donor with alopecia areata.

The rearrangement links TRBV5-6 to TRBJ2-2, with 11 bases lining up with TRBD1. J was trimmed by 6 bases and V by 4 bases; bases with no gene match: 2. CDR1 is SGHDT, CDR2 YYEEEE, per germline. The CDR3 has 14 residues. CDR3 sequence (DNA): TGTGCCAGCAGCATGGGACAGGGGGCCGGGGAGCTGTTTTTT. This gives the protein CASSMGQGAGELFF.

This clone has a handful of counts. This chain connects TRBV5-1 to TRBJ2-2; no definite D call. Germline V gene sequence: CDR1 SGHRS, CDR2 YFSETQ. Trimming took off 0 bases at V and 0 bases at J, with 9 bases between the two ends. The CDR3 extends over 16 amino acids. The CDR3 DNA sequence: TGCGCCAGCAGCTTGGTACAGCCCACGAACACCGGGGAGCTGTTTTTT. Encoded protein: CASSLVQPTNTGELFF.

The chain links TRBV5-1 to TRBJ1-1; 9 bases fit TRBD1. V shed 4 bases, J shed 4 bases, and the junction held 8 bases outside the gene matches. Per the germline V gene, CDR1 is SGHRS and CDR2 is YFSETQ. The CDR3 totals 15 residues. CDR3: CASSPTGQGPTEAFF. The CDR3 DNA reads TGCGCCAGCAGCCCCACGGGACAGGGACCCACTGAAGCTTTCTTT.

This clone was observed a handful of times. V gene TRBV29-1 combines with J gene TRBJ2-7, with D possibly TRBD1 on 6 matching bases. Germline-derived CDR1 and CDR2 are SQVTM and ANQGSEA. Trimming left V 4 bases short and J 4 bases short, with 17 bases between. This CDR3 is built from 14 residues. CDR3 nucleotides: TGCAGCGTTGTCGAGACACAGGGTGCGTACGAGCAGTACTTC. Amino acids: CSVVETQGAYEQYF.

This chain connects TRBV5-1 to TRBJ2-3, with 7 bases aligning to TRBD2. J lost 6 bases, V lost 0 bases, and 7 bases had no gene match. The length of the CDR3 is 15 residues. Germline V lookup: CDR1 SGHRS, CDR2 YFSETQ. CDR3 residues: CASSLGGLGDDTQYF. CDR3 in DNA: TGCGCCAGCAGCTTGGGAGGACTAGGGGACGATACGCAGTATTTT. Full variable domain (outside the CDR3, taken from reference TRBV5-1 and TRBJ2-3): KAGVTQTPRYLIKTRGQQVTLSCSPISGHRSVSWYQQTPGQGLQFLFEYFSETQRNKGNFPGRFSGRQFSNSRSEMNVSTLELGDSALYLCASSLGGLGDDTQYFGPGTRLTVL.

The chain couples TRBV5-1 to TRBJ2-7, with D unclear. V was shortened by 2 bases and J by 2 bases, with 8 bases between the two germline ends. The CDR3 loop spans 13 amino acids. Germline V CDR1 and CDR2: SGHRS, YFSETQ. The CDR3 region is CASSLLLTYEQYF. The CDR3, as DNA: TGCGCCAGCAGCTTACTATTGACCTACGAGCAGTACTTC.

The CDR3 loop reads CASTTGALSGANVLTF. The CDR3 DNA follows: TGTGCCAGCACCACCGGGGCCCTCTCTGGGGCCAACGTCCTGACTTTC. The J gene is TRBJ2-6, the V gene TRBV4-2, with D perhaps assigned TRBD1 or TRBD2 (5 bases each). Germline CDR1 is LGHNA and CDR2 is YNFKEQ. The CDR3 covers 16 residues. Trimming removed 7 bases at V and 0 bases at J, with 13 bases between.

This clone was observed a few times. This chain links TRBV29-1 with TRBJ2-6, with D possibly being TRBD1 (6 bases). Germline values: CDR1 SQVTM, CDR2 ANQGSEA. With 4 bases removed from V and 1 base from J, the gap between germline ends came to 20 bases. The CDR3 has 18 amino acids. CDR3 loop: CSVVGRAGETSGANVLTF. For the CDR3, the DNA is TGCAGCGTTGTAGGTCGGGCAGGGGAAACATCTGGGGCCAACGTCCTGACTTTC.

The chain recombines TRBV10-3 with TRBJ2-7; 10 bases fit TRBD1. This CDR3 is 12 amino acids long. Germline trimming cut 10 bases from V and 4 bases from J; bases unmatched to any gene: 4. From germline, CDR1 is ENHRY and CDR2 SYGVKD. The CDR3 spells CATGQGFYEQYF. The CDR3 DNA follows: TGTGCCACGGGACAGGGGTTTTACGAGCAGTACTTC.

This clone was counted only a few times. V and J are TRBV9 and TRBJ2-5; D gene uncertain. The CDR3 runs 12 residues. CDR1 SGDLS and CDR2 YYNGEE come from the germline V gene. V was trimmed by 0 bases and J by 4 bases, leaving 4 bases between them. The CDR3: CASSVVGETQYF. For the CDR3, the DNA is TGTGCCAGCAGCGTAGTGGGAGAGACCCAGTACTTC.

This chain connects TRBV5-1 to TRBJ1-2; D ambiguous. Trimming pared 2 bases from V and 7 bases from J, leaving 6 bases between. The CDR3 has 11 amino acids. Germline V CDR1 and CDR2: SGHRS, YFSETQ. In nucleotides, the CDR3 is TGCGCCAGCAGCTTTGGGAGTGGCTACACCTTC. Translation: CASSFGSGYTF. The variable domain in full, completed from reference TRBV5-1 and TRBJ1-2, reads KAGVTQTPRYLIKTRGQQVTLSCSPISGHRSVSWYQQTPGQGLQFLFEYFSETQRNKGNFPGRFSGRQFSNSRSEMNVSTLELGDSALYLCASSFGSGYTFGSGTRLTVV.

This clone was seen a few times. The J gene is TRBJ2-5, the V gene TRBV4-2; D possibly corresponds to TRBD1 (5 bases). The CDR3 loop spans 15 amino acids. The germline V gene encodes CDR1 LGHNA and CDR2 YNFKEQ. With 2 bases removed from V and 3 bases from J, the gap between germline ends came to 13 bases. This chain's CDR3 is CASSQPAREEETQYF. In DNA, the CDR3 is TGTGCCAGCAGCCAACCGGCCAGGGAAGAAGAGACCCAGTACTTC.

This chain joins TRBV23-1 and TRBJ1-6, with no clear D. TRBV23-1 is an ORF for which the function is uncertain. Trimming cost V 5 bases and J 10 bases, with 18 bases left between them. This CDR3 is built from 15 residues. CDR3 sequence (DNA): TGCGCCAGCAGTTCACCGACCCCGATGCCCTCACCCCTCCACTTT. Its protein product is CASSSPTPMPSPLHF.

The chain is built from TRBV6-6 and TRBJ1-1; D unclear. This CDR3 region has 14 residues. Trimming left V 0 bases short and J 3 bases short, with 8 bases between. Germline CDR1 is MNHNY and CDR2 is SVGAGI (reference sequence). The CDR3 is CASSYSSRDTEAFF. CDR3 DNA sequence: TGTGCCAGCAGTTACTCGTCCCGAGACACTGAAGCTTTCTTT.

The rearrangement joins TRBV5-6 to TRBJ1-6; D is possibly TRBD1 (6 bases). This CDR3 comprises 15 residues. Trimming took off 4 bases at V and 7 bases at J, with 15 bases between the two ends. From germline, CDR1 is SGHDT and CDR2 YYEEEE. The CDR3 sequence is CASSLGAGDNSPLHF. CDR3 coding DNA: TGTGCCAGCAGCCTGGGGGCAGGGGACAATTCACCCCTCCACTTT.

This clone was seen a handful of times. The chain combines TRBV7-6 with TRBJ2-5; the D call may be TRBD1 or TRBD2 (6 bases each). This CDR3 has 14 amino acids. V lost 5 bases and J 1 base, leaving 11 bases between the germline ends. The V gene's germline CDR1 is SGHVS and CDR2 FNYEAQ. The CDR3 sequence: CASSRGQAQETQYF. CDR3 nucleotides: TGTGCCAGCAGCCGGGGGCAGGCCCAAGAGACCCAGTACTTC.

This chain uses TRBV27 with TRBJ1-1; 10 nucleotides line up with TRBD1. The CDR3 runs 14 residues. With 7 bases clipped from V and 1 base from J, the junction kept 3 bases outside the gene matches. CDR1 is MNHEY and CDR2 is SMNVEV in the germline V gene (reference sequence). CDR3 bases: TGTGCCAGCACTCGACAGGGGGCGAACACTGAAGCTTTCTTT. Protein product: CASTRQGANTEAFF.

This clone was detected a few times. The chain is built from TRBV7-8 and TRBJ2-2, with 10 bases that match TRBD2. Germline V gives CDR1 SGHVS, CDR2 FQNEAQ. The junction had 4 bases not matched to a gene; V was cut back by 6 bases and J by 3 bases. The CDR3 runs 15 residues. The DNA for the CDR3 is TGTGCCAGCAGTCGAGGACTAGCGGACACCGGGGAGCTGTTTTTT. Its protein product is CASSRGLADTGELFF.

For the CDR3, the DNA is TGTGCCTGGAGTGTATGGGCAGATACGCAGTATTTT. Its protein product is CAWSVWADTQYF. The V and J genes are TRBV30 and TRBJ2-3; no clear D. The CDR3 runs 12 residues. Germline V CDR1 and CDR2: GTSNPN, SVGIG (reference sequence). Trimming cost V 0 bases and J 4 bases, with 5 bases left between them. Using reference TRBV30 and TRBJ2-3 for the parts outside the CDR3, the full variable domain is SQTIHQWPATLVQPVGSPLSLECTVEGTSNPNLYWYRQAAGRGLQLLFYSVGIGQISSEVPQNLSASRPQDRQFILSSKKLLLSDSGFYLCAWSVWADTQYFGPGTRLTVL.

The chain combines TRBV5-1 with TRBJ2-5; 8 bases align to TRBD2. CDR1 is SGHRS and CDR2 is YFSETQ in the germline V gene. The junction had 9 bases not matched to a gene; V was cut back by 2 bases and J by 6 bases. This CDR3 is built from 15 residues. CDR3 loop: CASSFDFSGAKTQYF. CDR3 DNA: TGCGCCAGCAGCTTCGATTTTAGCGGGGCCAAGACCCAGTACTTC.

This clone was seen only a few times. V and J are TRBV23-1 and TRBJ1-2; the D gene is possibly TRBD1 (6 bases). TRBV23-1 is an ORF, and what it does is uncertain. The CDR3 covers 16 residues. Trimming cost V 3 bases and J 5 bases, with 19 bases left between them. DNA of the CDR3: TGCGCCAGCAGTCAGGGGGCGGACGCCTCGCGTTATGGCTACACCTTC. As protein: CASSQGADASRYGYTF.

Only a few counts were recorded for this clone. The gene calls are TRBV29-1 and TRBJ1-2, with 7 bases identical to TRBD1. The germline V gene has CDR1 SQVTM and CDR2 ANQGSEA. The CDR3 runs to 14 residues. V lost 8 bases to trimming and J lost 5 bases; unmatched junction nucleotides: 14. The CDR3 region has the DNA TGCAGCCACGTAGGGGGCCTCGCGGGATATGGCTACACCTTC. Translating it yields CSHVGGLAGYGYTF. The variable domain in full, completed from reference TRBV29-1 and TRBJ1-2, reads SAVISQKPSRDICQRGTSLTIQCQVDSQVTMMFWYRQQPGQSLTLIATANQGSEATYESGFVIDKFPISRPNLTFSTLTVSNMSPEDSSIYLCSHVGGLAGYGYTFGSGTRLTVV.

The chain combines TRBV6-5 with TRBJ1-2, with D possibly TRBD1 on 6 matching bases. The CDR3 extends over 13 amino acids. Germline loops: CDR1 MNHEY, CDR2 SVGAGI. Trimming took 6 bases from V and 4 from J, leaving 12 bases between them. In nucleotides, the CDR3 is TGTGCCAGCAGACCGGACAGCCGCTATGGCTACACCTTC. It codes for CASRPDSRYGYTF.

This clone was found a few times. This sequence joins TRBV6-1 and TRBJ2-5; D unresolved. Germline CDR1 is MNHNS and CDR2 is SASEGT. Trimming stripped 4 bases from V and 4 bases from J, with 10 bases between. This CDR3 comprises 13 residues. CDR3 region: CASSVWGIETQYF. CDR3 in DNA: TGTGCCAGCAGTGTGTGGGGTATAGAGACCCAGTACTTC.